These 20 T cell receptor beta chains were sequenced from one sample in a study of blood T cell repertoires in COVID-19. Some clones are missing from TCRdb's copy, which holds only in-frame ones; the method was immunoSEQ multiplex PCR. Among 200,000 or so clones listed, 80% to 90% were seen once. The sequencing input was PBMCs or T cells enriched from blood (not recorded which). The receptors were gathered from a woman aged 40 to 55 with acute COVID-19.

This chain connects TRBV3-1 (or the pseudogene TRBV3-2) to TRBJ2-1, with 9 bases identical to TRBD1. Germline V gene lookup returns CDR1 LGHDT and CDR2 YNNKEL (reference sequence). Trimming cost V 2 bases and J 8 bases; bases outside gene matches: 10. This CDR3 spans 16 amino acids. The CDR3 region is CASSQMRTGVKYEQFF. The DNA for the CDR3 is TGTGCCAGCAGCCAAATGAGGACAGGGGTGAAATATGAGCAGTTCTTC.

The gene calls are TRBV24-1 and TRBJ2-2; no clear D. The CDR3 totals 14 residues. V dropped 0 bases and J dropped 6 bases, with 7 bases sitting between them. Germline CDR1 and CDR2: KGHDR and SFDVKD. The CDR3 sequence: CATSDLRLAGELFF. DNA for the CDR3: TGTGCCACCAGTGATTTGCGTCTAGCCGGGGAGCTGTTTTTT.

The rearrangement links TRBV5-1 to TRBJ2-7, with 10 nucleotides matching TRBD2. Looked up from germline, CDR1 is SGHRS and CDR2 is YFSETQ. The ends lost 4 bases at V and 4 bases at J; junction bases unmatched: 8. CDR3 size: 15 residues. The CDR3 spells CASSPLAGARYEQYF. CDR3 in DNA: TGCGCCAGCAGCCCCCTAGCGGGAGCTCGGTACGAGCAGTACTTC.

The chain couples TRBV24-1 to TRBJ2-5; the D gene is possibly TRBD2 (5 bases). Trimming removed 2 bases from V and 1 base from J, with 10 bases in between. The CDR3 consists of 15 residues. Germline V gene data show CDR1 as KGHDR and CDR2 as SFDVKD. The CDR3 here is CATSDWSGLQETQYF. The CDR3 region has the DNA TGTGCCACCAGTGATTGGAGCGGACTCCAAGAGACCCAGTACTTC.

Only a few counts were recorded for this clone. The CDR3 is CASSWNDRTGGYTF. In DNA form, the CDR3 reads TGTGCCAGCAGTTGGAATGACAGGACGGGGGGCTACACCTTC. The chain employs TRBV28 and TRBJ1-2; D possibly corresponds to TRBD1 (6 bases). The CDR3 spans 14 residues. Germline V gene data show CDR1 as MDHEN and CDR2 as SYDVKM. Trimming pared 4 bases from V and 8 bases from J, leaving 17 bases between.

The rearrangement links TRBV27 to TRBJ2-1, with TRBD1 matching 8 bases. V shed 6 bases and J 4 bases; nucleotides not matched to a gene: 8. CDR3 length: 15 amino acids. Germline V gene data show CDR1 as MNHEY and CDR2 as SMNVEV (reference sequence). CDR3 amino acids: CASSQGRGQYNEQFF. The CDR3 DNA is TGTGCCAGCAGCCAAGGCAGGGGGCAATACAATGAGCAGTTCTTC.

The chain recombines TRBV11-2 with TRBJ2-7, with D possibly matching TRBD2 (6 bases). CDR3 size: 15 residues. Trimming stripped 4 bases from V and 1 base from J, with 14 bases between. Germline V gene sequence: CDR1 SGHAT, CDR2 FQNNGV. CDR3 loop: CASSWRLGDSYEQYF. Here the CDR3 DNA reads TGTGCCAGCAGCTGGCGACTAGGGGATTCCTACGAGCAGTACTTC. Filled out from reference TRBV11-2 and TRBJ2-7, the complete variable domain reads EAGVAQSPRYKIIEKRQSVAFWCNPISGHATLYWYQQILGQGPKLLIQFQNNGVVDDSQLPKDRFSAERLKGVDSTLKIQPAKLEDSAVYLCASSWRLGDSYEQYFGPGTRLTVT.

This chain joins TRBV11-2 and TRBJ2-7; TRBD2 matches at 9 bases. This CDR3 spans 13 amino acids. Unmatched junction bases numbered 3, after V lost 5 bases and J lost 4 bases. CDR1 is SGHAT and CDR2 is FQNNGV in the germline V gene. CDR3 coding DNA: TGTGCCAGCAGCCAAACTAGCGGGTACGAGCAGTACTTC. Its protein is CASSQTSGYEQYF.

This chain links TRBV24-1 with TRBJ2-5; 13 positions agree with TRBD2. Trimming removed 4 bases from V and 5 bases from J; junction bases left unmatched: 9. The CDR3 has 17 residues. Per germline, CDR1 KGHDR and CDR2 SFDVKD. Written as DNA, the CDR3 is TGTGCCACCAGTGACCAAAGACTAGCGGGAGGCCAGGAGACCCAGTACTTC. Encoded protein: CATSDQRLAGGQETQYF.

The chain is built from TRBV27 and TRBJ2-7, with D perhaps TRBD1 (6 bases). Germline V gene lookup returns CDR1 MNHEY and CDR2 SMNVEV (reference sequence). The CDR3 contains 12 residues. Between the trimmed V and J ends, which lost 11 bases and 7 bases, there was a span of 18 bases. Written as DNA, the CDR3 is TGTGCCGGAGGACAGTCTCTTTTTGAGCAGTACTTC. This sequence encodes CAGGQSLFEQYF.

This chain uses TRBV6-5 with TRBJ1-5, with D possibly matching TRBD1 (5 bases). Trimming removed 5 bases at V and 0 bases at J, with 11 bases between. CDR1 is MNHEY and CDR2 is SVGAGI in the germline V gene. The CDR3 has 15 residues. The CDR3 reads CASSSGTVSNQPQHF. The CDR3 DNA sequence: TGTGCCAGCAGTAGCGGGACGGTTAGCAATCAGCCCCAGCATTTT.

The chain joins TRBV4-3 to TRBJ2-3; TRBD2 is a possible D gene (6 bases). In germline, CDR1 is LGHNA, CDR2 YSLEER. CDR3 length: 16 amino acids. Trimming left V 1 base short and J 1 base short, with 12 bases between. CDR3: CASSQVASVGTDTQYF. The DNA of the CDR3 is TGCGCCAGCAGCCAAGTGGCTAGCGTAGGCACAGATACGCAGTATTTT.

There are a few counts of this clone. V gene TRBV4-3 combines with J gene TRBJ1-5; D gene ambiguous. CDR1 LGHNA and CDR2 YSLEER come from the germline V gene. This CDR3 region has 15 residues. Trimming removed 0 bases at V and 0 bases at J, with 6 bases between. DNA for the CDR3: TGCGCCAGCAGCCAAGACCCGTATAGCAATCAGCCCCAGCATTTT. Its protein is CASSQDPYSNQPQHF.

The V call is TRBV7-2, the J call TRBJ2-3; D might be TRBD2 (5 bases). The CDR3 is made up of 14 amino acids. Germline lookup yields CDR1 SGHTA and CDR2 FQGNSA. V was pared by 4 bases and J by 4 bases, with 12 bases between. CDR3 region: CASSSLEVSDTQYF. The DNA for the CDR3 is TGTGCCAGCAGCTCTCTGGAGGTGTCAGATACGCAGTATTTT.

The rearrangement links TRBV28 to TRBJ2-7; no firm D call. V gave up 4 bases and J gave up 3 bases, with 13 bases separating them. The CDR3 is 14 amino acids. In germline, CDR1 is MDHEN, CDR2 SYDVKM. The CDR3 protein is CASSSYRMGYEQYF. CDR3 coding DNA: TGTGCCAGCAGTTCTTACAGAATGGGCTACGAGCAGTACTTC.

The V gene is TRBV27, the J gene TRBJ2-7; 12 bases agree with TRBD1. This CDR3 has 15 residues. Germline CDR1 reads MNHEY; CDR2 reads SMNVEV (reference sequence). V gave up 1 base and J gave up 6 bases; unmatched junction bases: 4. This CDR3 is CASSLWGTGGGEQYF. CDR3 DNA sequence: TGTGCCAGCAGTTTATGGGGGACAGGGGGCGGCGAGCAGTACTTC.

This clone was seen once. The chain combines TRBV19 with TRBJ2-1; D may be TRBD2 (5 bases). The CDR3 length is 13 residues. Germline V gene data show CDR1 as LNHDA and CDR2 as SQIVND (reference sequence). The germline V and J ends were trimmed by 4 bases and 7 bases, with 11 bases remaining between them. The CDR3 region is CASSTSRGNEQFF. In DNA form, the CDR3 reads TGTGCCAGTAGTACTAGTCGAGGGAATGAGCAGTTCTTC.

The J gene is TRBJ2-5, the V gene TRBV7-6; 7 bases are a match to TRBD1. Germline V gene data show CDR1 as SGHVS and CDR2 as FNYEAQ. This CDR3 is built from 13 residues. V shed 1 base and J 4 bases; nucleotides not matched to a gene: 0. Here the CDR3 reads CASSLGQGETQYF. CDR3 in DNA: TGTGCCAGCAGCTTAGGACAGGGAGAGACCCAGTACTTC.

This clone has only a few counts. The V and J genes are TRBV27 and TRBJ2-7; 7 positions agree with TRBD2. The CDR3 is 12 amino acids. The germline gives CDR1 MNHEY, CDR2 SMNVEV (reference sequence). The V and J ends lost 7 bases and 7 bases, in that order; junction bases with no gene match: 7. CDR3 nucleotides: TGTGCCAGCAACCTACCCGGGGGGGAGCAGTACTTC. Its translation: CASNLPGGEQYF.

This sequence joins TRBV19 and TRBJ1-5, with 8 bases that match TRBD1. Trimming removed 5 bases from V and 7 bases from J; junction bases left unmatched: 13. From germline, CDR1 is LNHDA and CDR2 SQIVND (reference sequence). This CDR3 has 16 amino acids. Here the CDR3 DNA reads TGTGCCAGTAGTGCCATTGACAGGGGCGACGGCCAGCCCCAGCATTTT. It codes for CASSAIDRGDGQPQHF.